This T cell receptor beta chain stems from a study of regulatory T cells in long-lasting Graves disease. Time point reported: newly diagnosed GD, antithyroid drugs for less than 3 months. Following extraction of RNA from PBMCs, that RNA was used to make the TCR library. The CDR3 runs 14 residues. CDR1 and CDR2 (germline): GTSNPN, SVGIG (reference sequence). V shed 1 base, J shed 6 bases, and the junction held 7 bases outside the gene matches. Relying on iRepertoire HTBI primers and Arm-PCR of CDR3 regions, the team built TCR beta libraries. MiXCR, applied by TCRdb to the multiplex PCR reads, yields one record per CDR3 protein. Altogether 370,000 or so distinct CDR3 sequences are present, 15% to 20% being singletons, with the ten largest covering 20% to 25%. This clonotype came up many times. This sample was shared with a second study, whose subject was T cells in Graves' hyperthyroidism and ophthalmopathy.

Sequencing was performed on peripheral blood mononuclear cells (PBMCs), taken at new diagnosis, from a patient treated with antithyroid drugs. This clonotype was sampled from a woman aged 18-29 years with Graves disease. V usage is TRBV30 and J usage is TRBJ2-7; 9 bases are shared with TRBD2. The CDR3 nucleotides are TGTGCCTGGAGTGGGATAGCGGGAGCTGGCGAGCAGTACTTC. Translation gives CAWSGIAGAGEQYF.